One T cell receptor beta chain is described in this entry. Its antigen is unknown. The V gene's germline CDR1 is MGHRA and CDR2 YSYEKL. The CDR3 is 18 residues long. The V and J ends lost 3 bases and 5 bases, in that order; junction bases with no gene match: 14. The time point denotes: blood 4 weeks post-SBRT, at nephrectomy. Treatment: 15 Gy SBRT to primary tumor, nephrectomy 4 weeks later. Nephrectomy followed 15 Gy stereotactic body radiation by 4 weeks. The tumor was a clear cell renal cell carcinoma. These data belong to a study of radiation and T cells in renal cell carcinoma. Whole-study findings and limits: In blood, top tumor clones expanded by 2 weeks, shrinking by 4. Pretreatment tumor biopsies were lacking, so baseline clonotypes are unknown.

Assay used: immunoSEQ multiplex PCR; TCRdb lists only in-frame clones, some missing. The sample lists around 170,000 clones; 88% were seen once. This material consisted of blood, taken from a patient whose treatment included radiotherapy and nephrectomy. This TCR came from a woman between 50 and 59 years old with renal cell carcinoma. The J gene is TRBJ2-7, the V gene TRBV4-1; TRBD1 matches at 12 bases. The chain's CDR3 is CASSHWIPGTGGFHEQYF. The CDR3 DNA follows: TGCGCCAGCAGCCACTGGATCCCCGGGACAGGGGGCTTTCACGAGCAGTACTTC.